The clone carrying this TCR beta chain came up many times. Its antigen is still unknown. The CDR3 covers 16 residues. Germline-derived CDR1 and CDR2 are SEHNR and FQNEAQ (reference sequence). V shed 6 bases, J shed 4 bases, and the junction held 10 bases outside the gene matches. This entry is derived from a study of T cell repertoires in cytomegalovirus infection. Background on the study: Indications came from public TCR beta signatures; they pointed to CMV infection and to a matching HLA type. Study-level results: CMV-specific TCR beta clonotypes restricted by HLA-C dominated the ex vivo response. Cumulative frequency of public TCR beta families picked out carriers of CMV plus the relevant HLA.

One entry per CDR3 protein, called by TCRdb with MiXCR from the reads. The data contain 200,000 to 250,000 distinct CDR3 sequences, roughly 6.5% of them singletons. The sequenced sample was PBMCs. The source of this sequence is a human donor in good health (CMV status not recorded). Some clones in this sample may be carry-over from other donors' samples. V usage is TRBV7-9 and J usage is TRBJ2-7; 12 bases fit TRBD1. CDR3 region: CASSHPPGQGAYEQYF. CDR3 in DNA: TGTGCCAGCAGTCATCCTCCGGGACAGGGGGCTTACGAGCAGTACTTC.